The 6 T cell receptor beta chains below come from one sample, sequenced in a study of cytotoxic CD8 clonotypes in ibrutinib-treated CLL (dated by TCRdb to the early 2020s). The library was obtained by the immunoSEQ multiplex PCR assay. In TCRdb, the immuneACCESS table is reduced to in-frame sequences with V and J assigned. These tables do not hold every clone; where another copy was compared, an unresolved V gene accounts for under half, and the others remain unexplained. This sample holds 160,000 or so clones; less than 85% were observed only once. The ten largest clones capture about 4.5% of the sample. The intended sense of this specimen's time point label: approximately 25 months on ibrutinib. The sample consisted of PBMCs, taken after 24 months of ibrutinib treatment. Every receptor here comes from a human donor with chronic lymphocytic leukemia.

The V gene is TRBV4-3, the J gene TRBJ2-2; D tentatively fits TRBD1 or TRBD2 (5 bases each). The CDR3 has 14 amino acids. V dropped 3 bases and J dropped 6 bases, with 11 bases sitting between them. Per the germline V gene, CDR1 is LGHNA and CDR2 is YSLEER. DNA of the CDR3: TGCGCCAGCAGCCATGGGACCCGTTCCGGGGAGCTGTTTTTT. Translated: CASSHGTRSGELFF.

This sequence joins TRBV6-6 and TRBJ1-1, with D possibly TRBD1 on 6 matching bases. Germline V gene data show CDR1 as MNHNY and CDR2 as SVGAGI (reference sequence). V was cut by 8 bases and J by 2 bases, with 18 bases left in between. The CDR3 is made up of 15 amino acids. The CDR3 DNA reads as TGTGCCAGCCAAACCTCGACAGGTTTTAACACTGAAGCTTTCTTT. This sequence encodes CASQTSTGFNTEAFF.

This clone was seen a handful of times. The V call is TRBV7-2, the J call TRBJ2-1; D unclear. CDR1 and CDR2 from the germline V gene are SGHTA and FQGNSA. Deletions cut 5 bases from V and 5 bases from J, with 7 bases between. This CDR3 is built from 12 residues. In nucleotides, the CDR3 is TGTGCCAGCAGCCGACTCAACAATGAGCAGTTCTTC. This sequence encodes CASSRLNNEQFF.

DNA for the CDR3: TGCGCCAGCCGCCCCGGGCCAAGCTCCTACGAGCAGTACTTC. It encodes CASRPGPSSYEQYF. The chain employs TRBV5-1 and TRBJ2-7, with D hard to call. V lost 7 bases and J lost 0, with 14 bases in between. Germline-derived CDR1 and CDR2 are SGHRS and YFSETQ. The CDR3 spans 14 residues.

The rearrangement links TRBV15 to TRBJ1-3; unclear D gene. Germline CDR1 is LNHNV and CDR2 is YYDKDF (reference sequence). The V end lost 0 bases, the J end lost 1 base, and 7 bases lay between the germline ends. The CDR3 loop spans 15 amino acids. The chain's CDR3 is CATSREVTSGNTIYF. The CDR3, as DNA: TGTGCCACCAGCAGAGAAGTAACGTCTGGAAACACCATATATTTT.

This clone was seen more than once but under ten times. The rearrangement joins TRBV28 to TRBJ2-7; either TRBD1 or TRBD2 may supply D (5 bases each). Germline values: CDR1 MDHEN, CDR2 SYDVKM. This CDR3 spans 14 amino acids. The V end was cut by 10 bases, the J end by 3 bases, with 19 bases between. CDR3 nucleotides: TGTGCCACACACAGAGGAGGTGGGGGCTACGAGCAGTACTTC. Its translation: CATHRGGGGYEQYF.